The 2 T cell receptor beta chains below were found in one sample sequenced in a study of vaccination and CD4 T cells after COVID-19. Cultured CD4+ T cells had their DNA profiled by the Oncomine TCR Beta short-read assay. TCRdb analysed the PCR reads with MiXCR anew, one entry per CDR3 protein. The data show 5,000 to 6,500 distinct CDR3 sequences, 34% seen once. Their antigen targets remain unknown. The treatment was: roughly ten-day PBMC culture with coronavirus spike peptide pools or control peptides (ViraFEST assay). The material sequenced was CD4+ T cells from blood, cultured in vitro, taken after SARS-CoV-2 vaccination. The origin of the receptors is a human donor who had recovered from COVID-19.

The rearrangement links TRBV6-1 to TRBJ2-5; 8 bases are a match to TRBD2. The CDR3 runs 17 residues. The V gene end was trimmed by 2 bases and the J gene end by 0 bases; junction bases not matched to a gene: 8. Germline V CDR1 and CDR2: MNHNS, SASEGT. The DNA for the CDR3 is TGTGCCAGCAGTGAAAGTACCGGGAGGGTGTACCAAGAGACCCAGTACTTC. Its protein product is CASSESTGRVYQETQYF.

The chain has TRBV6-1 and TRBJ2-2; D is uncertain. In germline, CDR1 is MNHNS, CDR2 SASEGT. V lost 7 bases and J lost 7, with 10 bases in between. This CDR3 spans 12 amino acids. CDR3 residues: CASNLSSGELFF. The CDR3 coding sequence is TGTGCCAGCAATCTTAGTAGCGGGGAGCTGTTTTTT.